The sequence of this TCR beta chain was determined in a study of blood T cell repertoires in COVID-19. Study information: From T cells, B-cell-depleted T cells, or PBMCs came the material, which was cDNA or gDNA.

Methods used by the authors: Amplification of reference gene primers was used by the study to estimate nucleated cell counts. The method was immunoSEQ multiplex PCR; TCRdb's version includes in-frame clones alone and lacks a portion of them. V and J calls and clone size are given by that table; D and trimming were obtained from the DNA. The data show nearly 80,000 clones, approximately 78% seen once. Germline lookup yields CDR1 KGHDR and CDR2 SFDVKD. Trimming removed 2 bases from V and 3 bases from J, with 3 bases in between. The length of the CDR3 is 12 residues. The sample comprised peripheral blood. This sequence originates from a woman aged 70-85 years with acute or convalescent COVID-19. The chain joins TRBV24-1 to TRBJ2-5; D is uncertain. For the CDR3, the DNA is TGTGCCACCAGTGATTCTAAAGAGACCCAGTACTTC. It is translated as CATSDSKETQYF.